This TCR beta chain comes out of a study of beta chain features in type 1 diabetes. Study-level points and caveats: The similarity of naive, central memory and Treg TCRB repertoires appeared greater among patients than among healthy donors. Among all four CD4+ subsets, Type 1 diabetes patients had TCRB CDR3s that were moderately but significantly shorter. Insertions at VDJ junctions were less frequent in type 1 diabetes patients. These patients also deleted more nucleotides at the same junctions. Highly expressing activated T cells could be over-counted with a cDNA template.

As concerns this clone: Antigen unknown.

The investigators reverse transcribed all of the isolated RNA, so they sequenced expressed TCRB transcripts. Millions of reads were obtained on average from naive, central memory and regulatory T cell samples. Profiled with immunoSEQ multiplex PCR; TCRdb holds only in-frame clones, not every one. The table records roughly 160,000 clones, roughly 8% of them present only once. Sample: central memory CD4+ T cells from blood. This TCR derives from a middle-aged woman with type 1 diabetes.

The CDR3 nucleotides read TGTGCCAGCAGCATTGGACAGGGGACCCTCTACGAGCAGTACTTC. This gives the protein CASSIGQGTLYEQYF. This chain connects TRBV7-2 to TRBJ2-7; 9 bases are shared with TRBD1. The CDR3 totals 15 residues. Germline V CDR1 and CDR2: SGHTA, FQGNSA. V was pared by 5 bases and J by 3 bases, with 8 bases of the junction left unmatched.